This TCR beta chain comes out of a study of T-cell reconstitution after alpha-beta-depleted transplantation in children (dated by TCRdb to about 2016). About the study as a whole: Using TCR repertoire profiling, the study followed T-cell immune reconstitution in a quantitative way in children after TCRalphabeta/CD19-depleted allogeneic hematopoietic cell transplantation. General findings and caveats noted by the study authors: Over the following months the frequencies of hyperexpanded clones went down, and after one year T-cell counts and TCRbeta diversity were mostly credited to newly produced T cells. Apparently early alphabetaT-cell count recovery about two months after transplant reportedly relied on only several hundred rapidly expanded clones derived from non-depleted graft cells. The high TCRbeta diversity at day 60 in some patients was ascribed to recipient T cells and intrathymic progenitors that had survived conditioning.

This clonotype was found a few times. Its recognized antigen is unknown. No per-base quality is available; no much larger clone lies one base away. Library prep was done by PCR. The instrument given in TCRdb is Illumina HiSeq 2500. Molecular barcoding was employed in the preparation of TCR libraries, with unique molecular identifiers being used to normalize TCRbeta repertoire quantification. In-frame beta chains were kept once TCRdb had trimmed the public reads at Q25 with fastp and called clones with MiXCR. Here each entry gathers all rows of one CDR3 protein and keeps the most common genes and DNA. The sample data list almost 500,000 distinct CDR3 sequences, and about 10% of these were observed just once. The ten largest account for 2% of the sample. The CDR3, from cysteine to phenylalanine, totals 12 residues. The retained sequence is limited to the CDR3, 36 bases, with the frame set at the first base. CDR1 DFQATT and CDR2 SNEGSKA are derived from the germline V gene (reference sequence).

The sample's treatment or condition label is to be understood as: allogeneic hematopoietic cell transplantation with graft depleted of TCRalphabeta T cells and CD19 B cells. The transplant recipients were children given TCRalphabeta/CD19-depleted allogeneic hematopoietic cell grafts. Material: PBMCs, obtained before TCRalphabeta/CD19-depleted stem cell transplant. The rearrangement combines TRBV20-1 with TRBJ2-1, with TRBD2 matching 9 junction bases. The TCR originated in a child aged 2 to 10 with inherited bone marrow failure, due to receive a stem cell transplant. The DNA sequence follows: TGCGGGGTAGCGGGAGACTACAATGAGCAGTTCTTC. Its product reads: CGVAGDYNEQFF.